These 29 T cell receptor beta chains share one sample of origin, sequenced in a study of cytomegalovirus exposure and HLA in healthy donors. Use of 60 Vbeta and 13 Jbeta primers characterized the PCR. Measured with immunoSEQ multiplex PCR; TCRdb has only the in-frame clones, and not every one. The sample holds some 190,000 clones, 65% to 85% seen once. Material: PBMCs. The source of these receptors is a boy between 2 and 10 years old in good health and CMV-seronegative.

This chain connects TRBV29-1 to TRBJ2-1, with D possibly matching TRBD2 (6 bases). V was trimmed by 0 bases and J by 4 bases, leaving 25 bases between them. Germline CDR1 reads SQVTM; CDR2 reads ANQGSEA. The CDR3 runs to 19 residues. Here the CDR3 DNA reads TGCAGCGTTGAAGAGTTGGAGGGAGGAACACTTACCCCATACAATGAGCAGTTCTTC. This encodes CSVEELEGGTLTPYNEQFF.

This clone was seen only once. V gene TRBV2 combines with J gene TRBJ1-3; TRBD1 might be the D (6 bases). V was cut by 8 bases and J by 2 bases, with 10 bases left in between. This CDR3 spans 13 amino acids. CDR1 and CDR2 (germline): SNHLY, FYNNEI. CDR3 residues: CASAGTTGNTIYF. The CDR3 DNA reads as TGTGCCAGCGCAGGGACAACTGGAAACACCATATATTTT.

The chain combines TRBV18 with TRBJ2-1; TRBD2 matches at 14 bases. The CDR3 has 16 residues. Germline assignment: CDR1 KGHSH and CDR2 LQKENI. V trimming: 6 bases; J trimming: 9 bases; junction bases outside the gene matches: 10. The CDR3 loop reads CASSPGTSGRRREQFF. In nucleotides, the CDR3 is TGTGCCAGCTCTCCCGGGACTAGCGGGAGAAGGCGTGAGCAGTTCTTC.

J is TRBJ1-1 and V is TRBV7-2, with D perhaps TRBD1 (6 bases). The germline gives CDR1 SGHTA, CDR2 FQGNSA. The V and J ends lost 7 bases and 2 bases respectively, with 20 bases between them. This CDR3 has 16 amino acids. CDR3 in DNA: TGTGCCAGCAATTCCCGGGACACCGGTTACAACACTGAAGCTTTCTTT. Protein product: CASNSRDTGYNTEAFF.

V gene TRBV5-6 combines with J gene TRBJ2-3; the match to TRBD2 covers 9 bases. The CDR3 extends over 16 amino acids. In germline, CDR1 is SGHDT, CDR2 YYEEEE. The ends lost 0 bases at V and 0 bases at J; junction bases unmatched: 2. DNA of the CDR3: TGTGCCAGCAGCTTGGGACTAGCGGATAGCACAGATACGCAGTATTTT. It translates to CASSLGLADSTDTQYF.

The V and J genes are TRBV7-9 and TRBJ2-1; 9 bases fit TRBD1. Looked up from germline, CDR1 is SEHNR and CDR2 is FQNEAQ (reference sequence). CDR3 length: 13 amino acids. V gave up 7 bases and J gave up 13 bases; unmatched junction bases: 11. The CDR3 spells CASTTQGADLQFF. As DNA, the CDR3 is TGTGCCAGCACTACACAGGGGGCCGATCTCCAGTTCTTC.

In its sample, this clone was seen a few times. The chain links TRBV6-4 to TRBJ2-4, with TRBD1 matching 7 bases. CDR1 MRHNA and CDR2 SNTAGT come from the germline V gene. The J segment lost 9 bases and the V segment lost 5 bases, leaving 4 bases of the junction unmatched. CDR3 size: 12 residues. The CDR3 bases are TGTGCCAGCAGTTTACAGGGGAGCATTCAGTACTTC. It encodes CASSLQGSIQYF.

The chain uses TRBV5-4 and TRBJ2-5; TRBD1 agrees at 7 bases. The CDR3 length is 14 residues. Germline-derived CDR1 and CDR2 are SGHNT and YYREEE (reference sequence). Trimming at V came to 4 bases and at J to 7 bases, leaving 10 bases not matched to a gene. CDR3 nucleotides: TGTGCCAGCAGCGCTGGGACAGAGCGAGGGACCCAGTACTTC. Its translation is CASSAGTERGTQYF.

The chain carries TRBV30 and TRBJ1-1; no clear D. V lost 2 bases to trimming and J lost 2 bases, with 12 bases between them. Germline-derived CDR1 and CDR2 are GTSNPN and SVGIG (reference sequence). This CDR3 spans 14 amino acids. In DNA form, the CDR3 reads TGTGCCTGGAGTCCGAGGGTCATTAACACTGAAGCTTTCTTT. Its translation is CAWSPRVINTEAFF.

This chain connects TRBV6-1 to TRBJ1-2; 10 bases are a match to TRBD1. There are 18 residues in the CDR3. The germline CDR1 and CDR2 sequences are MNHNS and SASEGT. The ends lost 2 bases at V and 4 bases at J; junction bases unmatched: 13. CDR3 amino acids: CASSELTGGLAPLYGYTF. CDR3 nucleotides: TGTGCCAGCAGTGAACTGACAGGGGGCCTTGCGCCCCTCTATGGCTACACCTTC.

CDR3 coding DNA: TGTGCCAGTGGGAGGGGTGTATTATCCTACAATGAGCAGTTCTTC. This translates into CASGRGVLSYNEQFF. The V gene is TRBV6-5, the J gene TRBJ2-1, with 7 bases matching TRBD2. The CDR3 consists of 15 residues. The germline gives CDR1 MNHEY, CDR2 SVGAGI. V was clipped by 9 bases and J by 1 base; unmatched bases: 9.

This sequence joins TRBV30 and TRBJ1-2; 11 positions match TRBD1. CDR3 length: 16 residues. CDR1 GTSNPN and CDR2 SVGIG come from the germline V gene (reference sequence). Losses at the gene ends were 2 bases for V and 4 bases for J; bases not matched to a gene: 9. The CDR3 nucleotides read TGTGCCTGGAGTCTAGGACAGGGGGCGGATAGCTATGGCTACACCTTC. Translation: CAWSLGQGADSYGYTF.

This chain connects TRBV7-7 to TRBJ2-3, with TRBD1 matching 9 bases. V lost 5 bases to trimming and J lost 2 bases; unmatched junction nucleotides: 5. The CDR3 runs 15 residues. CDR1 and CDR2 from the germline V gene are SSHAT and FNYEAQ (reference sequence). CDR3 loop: CASSVGTGLTDTQYF. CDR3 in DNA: TGTGCCAGCAGCGTGGGGACAGGGCTCACAGATACGCAGTATTTT.

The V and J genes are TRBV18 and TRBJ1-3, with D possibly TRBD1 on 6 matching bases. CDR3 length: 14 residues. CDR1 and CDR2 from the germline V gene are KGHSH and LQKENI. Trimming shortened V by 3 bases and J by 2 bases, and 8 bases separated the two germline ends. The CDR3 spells CASSPRGTGNTIYF. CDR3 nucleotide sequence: TGTGCCAGCTCACCCAGGGGCACTGGAAACACCATATATTTT.

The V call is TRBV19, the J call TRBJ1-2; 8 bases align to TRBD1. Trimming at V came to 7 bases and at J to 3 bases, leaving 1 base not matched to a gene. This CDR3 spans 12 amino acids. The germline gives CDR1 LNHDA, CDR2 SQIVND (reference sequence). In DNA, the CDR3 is TGTGCCAGTACGGACAGGGACTATGGCTACACCTTC. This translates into CASTDRDYGYTF.

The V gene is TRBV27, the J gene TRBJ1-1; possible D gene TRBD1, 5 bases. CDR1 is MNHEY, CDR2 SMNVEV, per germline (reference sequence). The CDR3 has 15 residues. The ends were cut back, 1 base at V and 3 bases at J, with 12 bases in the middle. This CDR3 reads CASSLLRQSYTEAFF. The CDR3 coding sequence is TGTGCCAGCAGTTTATTAAGACAGTCGTACACTGAAGCTTTCTTT.

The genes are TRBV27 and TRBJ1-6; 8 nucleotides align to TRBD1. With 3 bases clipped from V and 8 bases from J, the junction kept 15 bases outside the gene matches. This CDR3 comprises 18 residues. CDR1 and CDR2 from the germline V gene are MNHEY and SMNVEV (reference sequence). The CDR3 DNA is TGTGCCAGCAGTTTCGTAGGGCAGGGGGCAACATGGCATTCACCCCTCCACTTT. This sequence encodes CASSFVGQGATWHSPLHF.

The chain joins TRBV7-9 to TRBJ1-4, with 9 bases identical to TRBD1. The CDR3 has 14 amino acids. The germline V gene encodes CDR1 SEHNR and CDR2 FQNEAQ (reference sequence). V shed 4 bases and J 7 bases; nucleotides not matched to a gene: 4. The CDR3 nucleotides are TGTGCCAGCAGCTGGACAGGGGTCTTTGAAAAACTGTTTTTT. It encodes CASSWTGVFEKLFF. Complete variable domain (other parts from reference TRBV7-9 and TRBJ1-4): DTGVSQNPRHKITKRGQNVTFRCDPISEHNRLYWYRQTLGQGPEFLTYFQNEAQLEKSRLLSDRFSAERPKGSFSTLEIQRTEQGDSAMYLCASSWTGVFEKLFFGSGTQLSVL.

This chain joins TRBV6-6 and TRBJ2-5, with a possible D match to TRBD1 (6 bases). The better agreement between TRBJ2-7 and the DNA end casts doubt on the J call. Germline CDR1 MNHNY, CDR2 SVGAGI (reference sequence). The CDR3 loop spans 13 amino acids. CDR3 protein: CASSTGNFYEQYF. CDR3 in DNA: TGTGCCAGCAGTACAGGGAATTTCTACGAGCAGTACTTC.

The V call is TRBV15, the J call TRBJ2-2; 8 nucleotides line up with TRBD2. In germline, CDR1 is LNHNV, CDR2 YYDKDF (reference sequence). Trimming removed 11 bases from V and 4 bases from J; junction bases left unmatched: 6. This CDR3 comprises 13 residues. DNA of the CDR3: TGTGCCGCCGGGACTAGGGGCACCGGGGAGCTGTTTTTT. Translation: CAAGTRGTGELFF. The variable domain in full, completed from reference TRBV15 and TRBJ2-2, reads DAMVIQNPRYQVTQFGKPVTLSCSQTLNHNVMYWYQQKSSQAPKLLFHYYDKDFNNEADTPDNFQSRRPNTSFCFLDIRSPGLGDTAMYLCAAGTRGTGELFFGEGSRLTVL.

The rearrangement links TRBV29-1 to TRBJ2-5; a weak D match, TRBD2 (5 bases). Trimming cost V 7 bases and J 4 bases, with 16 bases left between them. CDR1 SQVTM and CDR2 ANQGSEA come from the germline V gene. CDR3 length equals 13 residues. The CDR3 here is CSDHWRCGETQYF. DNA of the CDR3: TGCAGCGATCATTGGAGGTGTGGAGAGACCCAGTACTTC.

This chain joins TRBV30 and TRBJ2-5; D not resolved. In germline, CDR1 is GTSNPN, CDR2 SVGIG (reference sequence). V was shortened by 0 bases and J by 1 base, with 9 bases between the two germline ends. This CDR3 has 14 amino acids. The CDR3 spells CAWSVARGQETQYF. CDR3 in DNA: TGTGCCTGGAGTGTGGCTCGCGGCCAAGAGACCCAGTACTTC.

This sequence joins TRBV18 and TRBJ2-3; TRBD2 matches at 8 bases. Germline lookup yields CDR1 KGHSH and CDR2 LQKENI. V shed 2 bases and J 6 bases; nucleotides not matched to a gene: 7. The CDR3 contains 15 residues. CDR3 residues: CASSPLSGRWDTQYF. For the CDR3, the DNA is TGTGCCAGCTCACCATTAAGCGGGAGATGGGATACGCAGTATTTT.

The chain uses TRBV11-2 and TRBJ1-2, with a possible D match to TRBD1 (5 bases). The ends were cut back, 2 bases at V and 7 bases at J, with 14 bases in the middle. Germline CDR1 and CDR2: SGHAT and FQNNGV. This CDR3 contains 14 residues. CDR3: CASSLIGRAAGYTF. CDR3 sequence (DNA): TGTGCCAGCAGCTTAATCGGCAGGGCGGCTGGCTACACCTTC. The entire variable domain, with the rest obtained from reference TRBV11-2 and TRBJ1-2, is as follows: EAGVAQSPRYKIIEKRQSVAFWCNPISGHATLYWYQQILGQGPKLLIQFQNNGVVDDSQLPKDRFSAERLKGVDSTLKIQPAKLEDSAVYLCASSLIGRAAGYTFGSGTRLTVV.

CDR3 sequence: CASSLDWDYGGDEQFF. CDR3 DNA: TGTGCCAGCAGCTTGGATTGGGACTACGGGGGAGATGAGCAGTTCTTC. The V call is TRBV5-6, the J call TRBJ2-1; 7 bases match TRBD2. Trimming cost V 0 bases and J 8 bases; bases outside gene matches: 11. The germline gives CDR1 SGHDT, CDR2 YYEEEE. CDR3 length: 16 residues.

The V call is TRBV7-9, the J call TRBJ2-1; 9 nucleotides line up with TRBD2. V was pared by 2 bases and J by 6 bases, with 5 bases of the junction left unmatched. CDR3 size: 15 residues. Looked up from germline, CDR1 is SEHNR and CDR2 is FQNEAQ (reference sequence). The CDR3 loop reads CASSLLAGGSNEQFF. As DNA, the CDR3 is TGTGCCAGCAGCTTACTGGCGGGGGGGAGCAATGAGCAGTTCTTC. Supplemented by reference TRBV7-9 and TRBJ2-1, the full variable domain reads DTGVSQNPRHKITKRGQNVTFRCDPISEHNRLYWYRQTLGQGPEFLTYFQNEAQLEKSRLLSDRFSAERPKGSFSTLEIQRTEQGDSAMYLCASSLLAGGSNEQFFGPGTRLTVL.

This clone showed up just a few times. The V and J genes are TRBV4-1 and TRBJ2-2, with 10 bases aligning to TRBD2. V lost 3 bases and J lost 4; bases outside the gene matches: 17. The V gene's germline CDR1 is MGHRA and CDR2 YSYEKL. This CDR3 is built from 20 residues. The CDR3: CASSHWKGSGRARVTGELFF. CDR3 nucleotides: TGCGCCAGCAGCCACTGGAAGGGGAGCGGGAGGGCGAGAGTCACCGGGGAGCTGTTTTTT.

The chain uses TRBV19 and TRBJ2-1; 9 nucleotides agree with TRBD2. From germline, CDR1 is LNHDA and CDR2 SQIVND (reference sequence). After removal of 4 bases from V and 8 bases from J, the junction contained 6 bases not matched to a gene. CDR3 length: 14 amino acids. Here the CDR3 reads CASSKAGGLDEQFF. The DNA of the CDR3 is TGTGCCAGTAGTAAAGCGGGAGGTTTGGATGAGCAGTTCTTC.

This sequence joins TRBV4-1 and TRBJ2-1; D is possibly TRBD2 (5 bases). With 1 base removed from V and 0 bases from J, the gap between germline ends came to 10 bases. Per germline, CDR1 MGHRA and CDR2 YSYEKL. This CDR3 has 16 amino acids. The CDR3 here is CASSQGRGYSYNEQFF. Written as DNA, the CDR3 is TGCGCCAGCAGCCAAGGTCGAGGGTACTCCTACAATGAGCAGTTCTTC.